A selection of T cell receptor beta chains follows, all from one sample in a study of blood T cells in healthy people across ages. MiXCR, applied by TCRdb to the 5' RACE reads, yields one record per CDR3 protein. The data show 1.5 million to 2 million distinct CDR3 sequences, about 28% seen once. The material sequenced was blood. The receptors shown here come from a woman aged 30 to 39 in good health. Both conserved end residues are part of each CDR3. D genes are given only for firm matches. Clone sizes are given selectively: once, few, many, or a class where the clone is expanded.

size,D,V,J,CDR3,DNA
-,-,TRBV20-1,TRBJ2-3,CSARDLMAGRTDTQYF,TGCAGTGCTAGAGATCTCATGGCGGGGCGCACAGATACGCAGTATTTT
-,-,TRBV30,TRBJ1-1,CAWSVEGGRTEAFF,TGTGCCTGGAGTGTAGAGGGGGGAAGGACTGAAGCTTTCTTT
few,TRBD2,TRBV11-2,TRBJ2-3,CASSSIIAGYRTDTQYF,TGTGCCAGCAGCTCCATAATAGCGGGATATCGCACAGATACGCAGTATTTT
few,-,TRBV7-9,TRBJ2-3,CASSSTGWGISQYF,TGTGCCAGCAGCTCAACAGGATGGGGAATTTCGCAGTATTTT
few,-,TRBV2,TRBJ2-7,CASSEAGGGYSYEQYF,TGTGCCAGCAGTGAAGCGGGCGGGGGCTACTCCTACGAGCAGTACTTC
many,TRBD2,TRBV3-1,TRBJ2-7,CASSPSGNPYEQYF,TGTGCCAGCAGCCCTAGCGGTAATCCCTACGAGCAGTACTTC
-,-,TRBV27,TRBJ2-7,CASSLVGKAYEQYF,TGTGCCAGCAGCCTAGTGGGGAAAGCCTACGAGCAGTACTTC
-,TRBD1,TRBV20-1,TRBJ1-1,CSAPSGTGGTEAFF,TGCAGTGCCCCCAGTGGGACAGGGGGGACTGAAGCTTTCTTT
many,-,TRBV7-2,TRBJ2-7,CASSGTSFPYEQYF,TGTGCCAGCAGCGGTACTAGTTTCCCCTACGAGCAGTACTTC
-,-,TRBV6-1,TRBJ1-5,CASSSGGSDGNQPQHF,TGTGCCAGCAGCTCGGGGGGTTCAGACGGCAATCAGCCCCAGCATTTT
few,TRBD2,TRBV24-1,TRBJ2-1,CATAIAGGLNEQFF,TGTGCCACCGCCATAGCGGGGGGCCTCAATGAGCAGTTCTTC
few,TRBD1,TRBV6-2/TRBV6-3,TRBJ2-1,CASSYGRGLYNEQFF,TGTGCCAGCAGTTACGGAAGGGGGCTCTACAATGAGCAGTTCTTC
many,-,TRBV20-1,TRBJ2-7,CSARDKPAETYEQYF,TGCAGTGCTAGAGATAAGCCAGCAGAAACCTACGAGCAGTACTTC
many,TRBD2,TRBV7-7,TRBJ2-5,CASSRGSGSETQYF,TGTGCCAGCAGCAGGGGTAGCGGGAGTGAGACCCAGTACTTC
-,-,TRBV3-1,TRBJ1-4,CASSQDLNEKLFF,TGTGCCAGCAGCCAAGACCTGAATGAAAAACTGTTTTTT
-,-,TRBV5-1,TRBJ2-2,CASSFSGDNTGELFF,TGCGCCAGCAGCTTCTCGGGGGACAACACCGGGGAGCTGTTTTTT
few,-,TRBV2,TRBJ2-1,CASSEEIESFEQFF,TGTGCCAGCAGTGAAGAGATCGAAAGTTTTGAGCAGTTCTTC
few,TRBD2,TRBV7-2,TRBJ2-1,CASSLVASGTYGDNEQFF,TGTGCCAGCAGCTTAGTAGCTAGCGGTACTTATGGGGACAATGAGCAGTTCTTC
once,TRBD1,TRBV3-1,TRBJ1-2,CASGWTGSGYTF,TGTGCCAGCGGGTGGACAGGGTCCGGCTACACCTTC
few,-,TRBV20-1,TRBJ2-5,CSTKPTGTRETQYF,TGCAGTACTAAGCCGACAGGTACTCGGGAGACCCAGTACTTC